This TCR beta chain emerged from a study of blood T cell repertoires in COVID-19. Trimming took 6 bases from V and 7 from J, leaving 10 bases between them. Germline values: CDR1 DFQATT, CDR2 SNEGSKA (reference sequence). The CDR3 extends over 10 amino acids. Cohorts were based on clinical histories the participants reported. Before being deemed recovered, Cohort 3 donors had two negative PCRs, clearance, or symptom resolution. TCRdb's copy holds only in-frame clones and misses some; the assay was immunoSEQ multiplex PCR. Seen here are approximately 200,000 clones, around 84% observed once, and the top ten hold around 20%.

The chain links TRBV20-1 to TRBJ2-7, with D possibly matching TRBD1 (5 bases). The sequence was obtained from a middle-aged man who had recovered from COVID-19. Material: PBMCs or T cells enriched from blood (not recorded which). CDR3: CSANYREQYF. The CDR3 nucleotides read TGCAGTGCGAACTACAGGGAGCAGTACTTC.